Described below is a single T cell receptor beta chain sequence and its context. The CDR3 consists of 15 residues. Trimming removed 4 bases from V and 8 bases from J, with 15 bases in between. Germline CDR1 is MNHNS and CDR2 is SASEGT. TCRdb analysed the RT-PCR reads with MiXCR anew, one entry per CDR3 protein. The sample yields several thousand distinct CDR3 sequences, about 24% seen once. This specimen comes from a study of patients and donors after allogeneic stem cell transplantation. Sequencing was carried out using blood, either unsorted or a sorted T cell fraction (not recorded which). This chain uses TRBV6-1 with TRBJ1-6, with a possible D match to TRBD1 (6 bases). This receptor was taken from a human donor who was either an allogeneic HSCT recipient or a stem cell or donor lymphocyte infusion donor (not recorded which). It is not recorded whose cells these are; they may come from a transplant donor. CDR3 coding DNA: TGTGCCAGCAGTGGAACCGGGGGCGGTGATTCACCCCTCCACTTT. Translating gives CASSGTGGGDSPLHF.